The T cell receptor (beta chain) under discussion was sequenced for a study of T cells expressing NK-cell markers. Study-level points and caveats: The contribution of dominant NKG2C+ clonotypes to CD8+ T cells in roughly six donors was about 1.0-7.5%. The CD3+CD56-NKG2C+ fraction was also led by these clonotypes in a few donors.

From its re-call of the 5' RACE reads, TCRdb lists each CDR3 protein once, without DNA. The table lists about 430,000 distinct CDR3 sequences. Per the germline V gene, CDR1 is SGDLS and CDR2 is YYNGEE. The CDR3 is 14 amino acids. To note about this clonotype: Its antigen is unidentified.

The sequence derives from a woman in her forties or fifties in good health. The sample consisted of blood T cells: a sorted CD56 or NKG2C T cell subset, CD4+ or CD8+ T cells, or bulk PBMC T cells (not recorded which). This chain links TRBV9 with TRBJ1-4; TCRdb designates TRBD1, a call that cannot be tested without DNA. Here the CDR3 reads CASSTGDMDEKLFF.